This T cell receptor (beta chain) was identified during a study of shared clonotypes between healthy human individuals. In the study overall: Three plates each covered CD4 naive and memory; CD8 naive two, CD8 memory one. Study-level points and caveats: Some naive CD4 clonotypes, around 5%, turned up in common across a handful of donors. Unshared clonotypes carried lower generation probabilities than those common to all four donors.

Worth noting for this clone: Its antigen is not identified.

The CDR3 has 15 amino acids. Per the germline V gene, CDR1 is SGHNT and CDR2 is YYREEE (reference sequence). Deletions cut 4 bases from V and 3 bases from J, with 16 bases between. All the donors were Caucasian adults who lived in Nashville, Tennessee. Repertoires were generated with immunoSEQ multiplex PCR, while TCRdb's copy carries only in-frame clones and drops some. The table has 1,400,000 or so clones, about 98.5% seen once. This clonotype originated in a man aged 25 to 40 in good health. The specimen sequenced was naive CD4+ T cells sorted from blood. Subset denoted: CD45RA+ positively selected. V usage is TRBV5-4 and J usage is TRBJ1-2; D may be TRBD1 (5 bases). Here the CDR3 reads CASSPTPGGDYGYTF. The CDR3 nucleotides are TGTGCCAGCAGCCCCACACCCGGGGGGGACTATGGCTACACCTTC.